Each of the 11 T cell receptor beta chains below was sequenced from the same sample in a study of control samples from healthy donors and cancer patients. Sequenced by immunoSEQ multiplex PCR; TCRdb stores in-frame clones only, minus some. The sample contains approximately 59,000 clones, over 75% of which appear only once. The sample taken for sequencing was PBMCs. Receptors were obtained from a woman in her fifties or sixties with lung cancer.

The V gene is TRBV21-1, the J gene TRBJ2-1; the table's TRBD2 call for D was not verified on the DNA. TRBV21-1 is reported as a pseudogene. The CDR3 is 16 residues long. Here the CDR3 DNA reads TGTGCCAGCAGCATAGGGGGGGAACTGTCCTACAATGAGCAGTTCTTC. Translating gives CASSIGGELSYNEQFF.

The rearrangement joins TRBV10-1 to TRBJ1-6, with a weak D call TRBD1 (5 bases). Germline values: CDR1 WNHNN, CDR2 SYGVQD (reference sequence). This CDR3 spans 14 amino acids. Trimming removed 10 bases at V and 6 bases at J, with 16 bases between. CDR3 sequence reads: CAISHRQTNSPLHF. CDR3 sequence (DNA): TGCGCCATTTCCCACAGGCAGACTAATTCACCCCTCCACTTT.

CDR3 sequence reads: CASSLQGYYGYTF. The DNA for the CDR3 is TGTGCCAGCAGTCTACAGGGATACTATGGCTACACCTTC. The rearrangement joins TRBV28 to TRBJ1-2; D is perhaps TRBD1 (6 bases). The CDR3 contains 13 residues. V lost 5 bases to trimming and J lost 3 bases, with 10 bases between them. Germline V gene lookup returns CDR1 MDHEN and CDR2 SYDVKM.

The CDR3 nucleotides read TGTGCCAGCAGCTCCGGGACACACTCTGGAAACACCATATATTTT. It translates to CASSSGTHSGNTIYF. V is TRBV5-4 and J is TRBJ1-3; tentatively, D is TRBD1 (6 bases). CDR3 length: 15 residues. The germline V and J ends were trimmed by 3 bases and 0 bases, with 10 bases remaining between them. Germline V gene data show CDR1 as SGHNT and CDR2 as YYREEE (reference sequence).

The gene calls are TRBV2 and TRBJ2-7; the match to TRBD1 covers 7 bases. Germline V gives CDR1 SNHLY, CDR2 FYNNEI. V trimming: 2 bases; J trimming: 8 bases; junction bases outside the gene matches: 9. The CDR3 is made up of 14 amino acids. The CDR3 spells CASSENRQGGKQYF. For the CDR3, the DNA is TGTGCCAGCAGTGAAAACCGACAGGGTGGTAAGCAGTACTTC.

This chain links TRBV7-9 with TRBJ1-1, with D possibly TRBD1 on 5 matching bases. Trimming took off 7 bases at V and 0 bases at J, with 12 bases between the two ends. The CDR3 runs 14 residues. Germline V gene data show CDR1 as SEHNR and CDR2 as FQNEAQ (reference sequence). As DNA, the CDR3 is TGTGCCAGCACCCCCGACAGCATGAACACTGAAGCTTTCTTT. Amino acid sequence: CASTPDSMNTEAFF. The complete variable domain, with remaining parts taken from reference TRBV7-9 and TRBJ1-1, reads DTGVSQNPRHKITKRGQNVTFRCDPISEHNRLYWYRQTLGQGPEFLTYFQNEAQLEKSRLLSDRFSAERPKGSFSTLEIQRTEQGDSAMYLCASTPDSMNTEAFFGQGTRLTVV.

The chain couples TRBV11-2 to TRBJ2-1, with 8 bases that match TRBD1. In germline, CDR1 is SGHAT, CDR2 FQNNGV. This CDR3 contains 13 residues. The ends lost 6 bases at V and 6 bases at J; junction bases unmatched: 4. The DNA of the CDR3 is TGTGCCAGCAGGGCCCAGGGGGCCAATGAGCAGTTCTTC. Its translation is CASRAQGANEQFF.

This clone turned up a few times. The chain employs TRBV5-1 and TRBJ2-7; D gene ambiguous. The germline V gene has CDR1 SGHRS and CDR2 YFSETQ. V was shortened by 2 bases and J by 5 bases, with 11 bases between the two germline ends. The CDR3 spans 13 residues. The CDR3 DNA reads as TGCGCCAGCAGCTTCATGGGAACGGACGAGCAGTACTTC. This sequence encodes CASSFMGTDEQYF.

The V call is TRBV5-4, the J call TRBJ2-7; D tentatively fits TRBD1 or TRBD2 (6 bases each). V lost 0 bases and J lost 5, with 18 bases in between. The CDR3 covers 16 residues. Germline-derived CDR1 and CDR2 are SGHNT and YYREEE (reference sequence). CDR3 coding DNA: TGTGCCAGCAGCTTGGAGGGGGGTCCCTCCTACGACGAGCAGTACTTC. Translation: CASSLEGGPSYDEQYF.

The rearrangement uses TRBV3-1 (or the pseudogene TRBV3-2) and TRBJ1-1; D ambiguous. This CDR3 spans 12 amino acids. V was clipped by 4 bases and J by 5 bases, with 8 bases between them. The V gene's germline CDR1 is LGHDT and CDR2 YNNKEL (reference sequence). The CDR3 here is CASSLSRTEAFF. The CDR3 DNA is TGTGCCAGCAGCCTTAGTCGGACTGAAGCTTTCTTT.

This chain connects TRBV30 to TRBJ2-3; D gene unclear. V was cut by 0 bases and J by 5 bases, with 30 bases left in between. The CDR3 sequence is 20 residues long. Germline CDR1 GTSNPN, CDR2 SVGIG (reference sequence). The CDR3 is CAWSVIPSLGPLGSKDTQYF. The CDR3 DNA follows: TGTGCCTGGAGTGTAATTCCCTCCCTCGGCCCCCTAGGATCCAAAGATACGCAGTATTTT.